This TCR beta chain was recovered during a study of T cell responses to AZD1222 COVID-19 vaccine. In regard to this clone: Antigen specificity is unknown.

Using immunoSEQ multiplex PCR, the repertoire was profiled, and TCRdb retains in-frame clones only, with some absent. The top ten clones hold around 7% of a sample with roughly 120,000 clones, roughly 87% of them seen once. Whole-study results and caveats: A reported finding is that nearly half of spike-specific TCRs target unmutated variant regions.

The sequence derives from an adult in good health. This sample comprised peripheral blood, obtained on day 0 of AZD1222 vaccination.

The CDR3 DNA reads TGTGCCAGCAGCTTTACAGGCTCGTACGAGCAGTACTTC. Its translation is CASSFTGSYEQYF. V is TRBV5-8 and J is TRBJ2-7; D may be TRBD1 (5 bases). Germline V CDR1 and CDR2: SGHTS, YDEGEE. The CDR3 has 13 residues. Trimming removed 2 bases from V and 4 bases from J, with 10 bases in between.